Included here is one TCR beta chain sequence, with context. V gave up 6 bases and J gave up 0 bases, with 15 bases separating them. Per the germline V gene, CDR1 is KGHSH and CDR2 is LQKENI. This CDR3 has 17 residues. This entry is derived from a study of follicular helper T cells after annual influenza vaccination. Profiling relied on immunoSEQ multiplex PCR, and the TCRdb table lists in-frame clones only, not all of them. The data contain 6,000 to 8,000 clones, over 80% of them singletons. Time point indicated: 2015-2016 season, 7 days after influenza vaccination. This TCR came from an adult who received the influenza vaccine. The sample consisted of CXCR5+ CD38- circulating T follicular helper cells from blood, taken 7 days after influenza vaccination. Subset noted: circulating Tfh, non-naive CD4+CXCR5+PD-1+ (ICOS+CD38+ or ICOS-CD38-). The V gene is TRBV18, the J gene TRBJ2-6, with D tentatively TRBD1 (6 bases). The CDR3 region has the DNA TGTGCCAGCTCCCAGGGGACCGGGCACTCTGGGGCCAACGTCCTGACTTTC. This encodes CASSQGTGHSGANVLTF. The variable domain in full, with the rest retrieved from reference TRBV18 and TRBJ2-6, is NAGVMQNPRHLVRRRGQEARLRCSPMKGHSHVYWYRQLPEEGLKFMVYLQKENIIDESGMPKERFSAEFPKEGPSILRIQQVVRGDSAAYFCASSQGTGHSGANVLTFGAGSRLTVL.